These 3 T cell receptor beta chains originate from one sample sequenced in a study of cytomegalovirus exposure and HLA in healthy donors. The PCR was carried out with 60 Vbeta primers and 13 Jbeta primers. Using immunoSEQ multiplex PCR, the repertoire was profiled, and TCRdb retains in-frame clones only, with some absent. This table lists about 90,000 clones. The specimen was PBMCs. The receptors come from a woman in her 30s in good health and CMV-seronegative.

V usage is TRBV5-1 and J usage is TRBJ2-7; weak D call: TRBD2 (5 bases). Germline values: CDR1 SGHRS, CDR2 YFSETQ. The V end lost 0 bases, the J end lost 5 bases, and 15 bases lay between the germline ends. CDR3 length equals 15 residues. CDR3 region: CASSLDRGMGHEQYF. The CDR3 DNA reads as TGCGCCAGCAGCTTGGATCGGGGAATGGGCCACGAGCAGTACTTC.

The gene calls are TRBV6-5 and TRBJ2-1; 9 bases align to TRBD1. CDR3 length equals 16 residues. The V segment lost 3 bases and the J segment 3 bases; nucleotides outside the gene matches: 6. Germline CDR1 reads MNHEY; CDR2 reads SVGAGI. The CDR3 sequence is CASSYSLDRGYNEQFF. The CDR3 DNA follows: TGTGCCAGCAGTTATTCCCTGGACAGGGGCTACAATGAGCAGTTCTTC.

The V gene is TRBV18, the J gene TRBJ2-7, with TRBD2 matching over 7 bases. The V segment lost 4 bases and the J segment 0 bases; nucleotides outside the gene matches: 6. The CDR3 is 15 amino acids. CDR1 is KGHSH and CDR2 is LQKENI in the germline V gene. CDR3 loop: CASSLERDHSYEQYF. CDR3 coding DNA: TGTGCCAGCTCACTGGAGCGGGACCACTCCTACGAGCAGTACTTC. The complete variable domain, with remaining parts taken from reference TRBV18 and TRBJ2-7, reads NAGVMQNPRHLVRRRGQEARLRCSPMKGHSHVYWYRQLPEEGLKFMVYLQKENIIDESGMPKERFSAEFPKEGPSILRIQQVVRGDSAAYFCASSLERDHSYEQYFGPGTRLTVT.